The present entry profiles one T cell receptor beta chain with its context. The antigen is undetermined. Germline CDR1 is SGHTA and CDR2 is FQGNSA. Trimming shortened V by 1 base and J by 2 bases, and 8 bases separated the two germline ends. This CDR3 is 15 amino acids long. Libraries were prepared by immunoSEQ multiplex PCR; TCRdb keeps only in-frame clonotypes and omits some of them. This sample has 75,000 to 90,000 clones, with approximately 86% found just once. This record belongs to a study of T cell repertoires and HLA-DP antigens. Study-level results: Pre-culture clonality, approximately 0.04, was far below sorted CD137+ clonality of 0.3 to 0.45.

V usage is TRBV7-2 and J usage is TRBJ2-2, with D uncertain. This receptor was taken from a man over 45 in good health and CMV-seronegative. The material sequenced was CD4+ T cells from PBMCs. For the CDR3, the DNA is TGTGCCAGCAGCTTAGGCAGAGTTAACACCGGGGAGCTGTTTTTT. Amino acid sequence: CASSLGRVNTGELFF.